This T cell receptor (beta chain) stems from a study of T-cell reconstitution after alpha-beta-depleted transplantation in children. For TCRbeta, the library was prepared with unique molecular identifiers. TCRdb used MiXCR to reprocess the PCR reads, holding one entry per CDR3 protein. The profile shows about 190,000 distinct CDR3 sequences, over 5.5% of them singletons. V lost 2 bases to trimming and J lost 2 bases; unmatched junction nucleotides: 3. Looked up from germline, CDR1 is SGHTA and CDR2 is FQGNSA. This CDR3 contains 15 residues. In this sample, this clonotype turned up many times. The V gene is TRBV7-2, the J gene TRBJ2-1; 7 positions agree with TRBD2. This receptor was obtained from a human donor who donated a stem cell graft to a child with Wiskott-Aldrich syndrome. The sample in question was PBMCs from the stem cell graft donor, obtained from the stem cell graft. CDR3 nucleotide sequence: TGTGCCAGCAGCTTATACGGGACTACCTACAATGAGCAGTTCTTC. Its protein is CASSLYGTTYNEQFF. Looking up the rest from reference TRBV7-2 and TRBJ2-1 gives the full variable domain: GAGVSQSPSNKVTEKGKDVELRCDPISGHTALYWYRQSLGQGLEFLIYFQGNSAPDKSGLPSDRFSAERTGGSVSTLTIQRTQQEDSAVYLCASSLYGTTYNEQFFGPGTRLTVL.